This passage covers 23 T cell receptor beta chains from one sample sequenced in a study of cytomegalovirus exposure and HLA in healthy donors. 60 Vbeta and 13 Jbeta primers were used in PCR. Sequenced by immunoSEQ multiplex PCR; TCRdb stores in-frame clones only, minus some. The data contain about 210,000 clones, around four fifths of them singletons. The sample was PBMCs. Receptor source: a woman between 45 and 65 years old in good health and CMV-seropositive.

The rearrangement joins TRBV6-5 to TRBJ1-2; D not resolved. The germline CDR1 and CDR2 sequences are MNHEY and SVGAGI. CDR3 length: 14 amino acids. V gave up 7 bases and J gave up 3 bases, with 15 bases separating them. CDR3 sequence (DNA): TGTGCCAGCATCAAAGCGGCGGCACACTATGGCTACACCTTC. Residues: CASIKAAAHYGYTF.

This rearrangement joins TRBV5-5 to TRBJ2-7; maybe TRBD2 (7 bases). V was cut by 4 bases and J by 3 bases, with 11 bases left in between. Germline CDR1 SGHKS, CDR2 YYEKEE (reference sequence). This CDR3 comprises 13 residues. CDR3 in amino acids: CASSGGGHYEQYF. The CDR3 DNA reads as TGTGCCAGCAGCGGGGGGGGGCACTACGAGCAGTACTTC.

This clone was seen more than once but under ten times. The chain couples TRBV2 to TRBJ1-4, with 7 nucleotides matching TRBD1. Germline CDR1 and CDR2: SNHLY and FYNNEI. This CDR3 comprises 13 residues. J gave up 2 bases and V 7 bases, and 1 base lay outside the gene matches. CDR3 sequence reads: CASMTGTNEKLFF. DNA of the CDR3: TGTGCCAGCATGACAGGGACTAATGAAAAACTGTTTTTT.

The chain carries TRBV23-1 and TRBJ2-3; 8 bases map to TRBD2. TRBV23-1 is placed among ORFs of uncertain function. The CDR3 length is 17 residues. V shed 3 bases, J shed 1 base, and the junction held 9 bases outside the gene matches. The CDR3 DNA sequence: TGCGCCAGCAGTCAGAGTTTAGCGGGGCAGGGCACAGATACGCAGTATTTT. Protein: CASSQSLAGQGTDTQYF.

This clone was picked up one time. The CDR3 spells CSAILVTEAFF. The CDR3 DNA is TGCAGTGCCATCCTAGTCACTGAAGCTTTCTTT. This sequence joins TRBV20-1 and TRBJ1-1; D gene unclear. Deletions cut 6 bases from V and 4 bases from J, with 9 bases between. Germline V gene data show CDR1 as DFQATT and CDR2 as SNEGSKA (reference sequence). The CDR3 consists of 11 residues.

The chain combines TRBV7-9 with TRBJ2-4; no definite D call. The CDR3 has 15 residues. The V gene's germline CDR1 is SEHNR and CDR2 FQNEAQ (reference sequence). Between the trimmed V and J ends, which lost 1 base and 4 bases, there was a span of 11 bases. CDR3 in amino acids: CASSLVPPDKNIQYF. The DNA for the CDR3 is TGTGCCAGCAGCTTAGTTCCGCCAGATAAAAACATTCAGTACTTC.

This chain connects TRBV7-2 to TRBJ2-3, with 7 positions matching TRBD2. J gave up 6 bases and V 1 base, and 4 bases lay outside the gene matches. CDR3 length equals 14 residues. Germline CDR1 reads SGHTA; CDR2 reads FQGNSA. The CDR3 here is CASSLGTSPDTQYF. For the CDR3, the DNA is TGTGCCAGCAGCTTAGGGACTAGTCCCGATACGCAGTATTTT.

This clone has more than one count but fewer than ten. The rearrangement joins TRBV7-9 to TRBJ2-1; D possibly corresponds to TRBD2 (6 bases). Germline CDR1 is SEHNR and CDR2 is FQNEAQ (reference sequence). Trimming pared 2 bases from V and 13 bases from J, leaving 12 bases between. The CDR3 loop spans 12 amino acids. Here the CDR3 DNA reads TGTGCCAGCAGCTTACTTGCGGGGCTCCAGTTCTTC. Translation: CASSLLAGLQFF. Complete variable domain (other parts from reference TRBV7-9 and TRBJ2-1): DTGVSQNPRHKITKRGQNVTFRCDPISEHNRLYWYRQTLGQGPEFLTYFQNEAQLEKSRLLSDRFSAERPKGSFSTLEIQRTEQGDSAMYLCASSLLAGLQFFGPGTRLTVL.

The chain is built from TRBV28 and TRBJ2-7, with D perhaps matching TRBD2 (6 bases). With 0 bases removed from V and 0 bases from J, the gap between germline ends came to 12 bases. The CDR3 has 16 residues. From germline, CDR1 is MDHEN and CDR2 SYDVKM. The DNA of the CDR3 is TGTGCCAGCAGTTTATGGGTGGGGGGTAGCTCCTACGAGCAGTACTTC. It is translated as CASSLWVGGSSYEQYF.

In DNA, the CDR3 is TGTGCCAGTAGTTCGGAAGACACCTTCTCCTACGAGCAGTACTTC. This sequence encodes CASSSEDTFSYEQYF. The V call is TRBV19, the J call TRBJ2-7; D remains ambiguous. Between the trimmed V and J ends, which lost 5 bases and 0 bases, there was a span of 14 bases. The CDR3 has 15 amino acids. The germline gives CDR1 LNHDA, CDR2 SQIVND (reference sequence).

This clone was seen a few times. The chain uses TRBV19 and TRBJ1-1; D gene unclear. The length of the CDR3 is 13 residues. Looked up from germline, CDR1 is LNHDA and CDR2 is SQIVND (reference sequence). Trimming stripped 4 bases from V and 3 bases from J, with 9 bases between. The CDR3 reads CASSNLQYTEAFF. The CDR3 DNA reads TGTGCCAGTAGTAACCTACAGTACACTGAAGCTTTCTTT.

In its sample, this clone was seen once. CDR3 region: CASTATGTGELFF. CDR3 nucleotides: TGTGCCAGTACCGCGACTGGCACCGGGGAGCTGTTTTTT. The V and J genes are TRBV19 and TRBJ2-2, with unresolved D. Germline V gives CDR1 LNHDA, CDR2 SQIVND (reference sequence). This CDR3 has 13 amino acids. The V gene lost 7 bases and the J gene lost 4 bases, with 10 bases spanning the gap.

This chain links TRBV7-9 with TRBJ2-2; D is ambiguous. The CDR3 consists of 13 residues. CDR1 and CDR2 from the germline V gene are SEHNR and FQNEAQ (reference sequence). Trimming removed 2 bases at V and 7 bases at J, with 8 bases between. CDR3 coding DNA: TGTGCCAGCAGCTTAAATTCAATCGGGGAGCTGTTTTTT. This encodes CASSLNSIGELFF.

The chain uses TRBV6-5 and TRBJ2-2, with TRBD1 matching 7 bases. The germline V gene encodes CDR1 MNHEY and CDR2 SVGAGI. Losses at the gene ends were 7 bases for V and 5 bases for J; bases not matched to a gene: 10. This CDR3 has 15 amino acids. DNA of the CDR3: TGTGCCAGCATCCAACAAGGGGGCGGAACCGGGGAGCTGTTTTTT. Protein product: CASIQQGGGTGELFF.

The rearrangement uses TRBV6-5 and TRBJ2-3; D is unresolved. This CDR3 is built from 13 residues. Germline CDR1 MNHEY, CDR2 SVGAGI. Trimming stripped 2 bases from V and 8 bases from J, with 11 bases between. DNA for the CDR3: TGTGCCAGCAGTTACCGTACATCAACTACGCAGTATTTT. Amino acids: CASSYRTSTTQYF.

The rearrangement joins TRBV27 to TRBJ1-2; 7 bases are shared with TRBD1. V gave up 4 bases and J gave up 6 bases; unmatched junction bases: 8. Looked up from germline, CDR1 is MNHEY and CDR2 is SMNVEV (reference sequence). CDR3 length: 14 residues. DNA for the CDR3: TGTGCCAGCAGTTCAACCGTACAGGGGAATGGCTACACCTTC. Translated: CASSSTVQGNGYTF.

The chain joins TRBV5-1 to TRBJ2-2, with 9 bases matching TRBD1. The CDR3 sequence is 15 residues long. Germline values: CDR1 SGHRS, CDR2 YFSETQ. V shed 3 bases, J shed 6 bases, and the junction held 6 bases outside the gene matches. CDR3 region: CASSSDRGPPGELFF. The DNA of the CDR3 is TGCGCCAGCAGCTCGGACAGGGGACCCCCCGGGGAGCTGTTTTTT.

The rearrangement links TRBV27 to TRBJ1-5; D unresolved. This CDR3 is 15 amino acids long. CDR1 MNHEY and CDR2 SMNVEV come from the germline V gene (reference sequence). Trimming removed 1 base from V and 2 bases from J, with 9 bases in between. The CDR3 reads CASSLFLSRNQPQHF. CDR3 DNA: TGTGCCAGCAGTTTATTTTTGAGTCGCAATCAGCCCCAGCATTTT.

V usage is TRBV5-1 and J usage is TRBJ1-1; D perhaps matches TRBD1 (5 bases). The CDR3 consists of 15 residues. Trimming took off 1 base at V and 1 base at J, with 11 bases between the two ends. Germline CDR1 is SGHRS and CDR2 is YFSETQ. CDR3 amino acids: CASSLIQGTNTEAFF. In DNA, the CDR3 is TGCGCCAGCAGCTTGATCCAGGGTACGAACACTGAAGCTTTCTTT.

This chain uses TRBV2 with TRBJ2-2; TRBD1 might be the D (6 bases). With 7 bases removed from V and 2 bases from J, the gap between germline ends came to 20 bases. This CDR3 has 17 residues. Germline-derived CDR1 and CDR2 are SNHLY and FYNNEI. The CDR3 region has the DNA TGTGCCAGCAACGAAAGAGGGGGACCGTCAAACACCGGGGAGCTGTTTTTT. Residues: CASNERGGPSNTGELFF.

The rearrangement joins TRBV19 to TRBJ2-5; TRBD1 agrees at 8 bases. The germline V gene has CDR1 LNHDA and CDR2 SQIVND (reference sequence). The length of the CDR3 is 16 residues. V lost 3 bases, J lost 2 bases, and 8 bases stayed unmatched. CDR3 DNA: TGTGCCAGTAGTATTAAGTGGACAGGGAGACAAGAGACCCAGTACTTC. The encoded protein is CASSIKWTGRQETQYF.

The chain has TRBV9 and TRBJ1-3; no reliable D call. The CDR3 is made up of 13 amino acids. The V and J ends lost 3 bases and 3 bases respectively, with 7 bases between them. Germline V gene lookup returns CDR1 SGDLS and CDR2 YYNGEE. For the CDR3, the DNA is TGTGCCAGCAGCGGAAGCGGTGGAAACACCATATATTTT. It translates to CASSGSGGNTIYF.

This sequence joins TRBV5-1 and TRBJ2-5; 9 nucleotides match TRBD1. The germline CDR1 and CDR2 sequences are SGHRS and YFSETQ. The CDR3 consists of 16 residues. Germline trimming cut 4 bases from V and 3 bases from J; bases unmatched to any gene: 10. The CDR3 region has the DNA TGCGCCAGCAGCCATCTACCGGGACAGGGAGAAGAGACCCAGTACTTC. As protein: CASSHLPGQGEETQYF.